Detailed here is one TCR beta chain. Time point in this sample: pre-treatment sample, taken before nivolumab and TIL therapy. The data belong to a study of TIL therapy for anti-PD-1-resistant metastatic lung cancer. Study-level background: Tumors had a median PD-L1 proportion score of less than 6.5%. Most patients had lung adenocarcinoma; several tumors were EGFR-mutant, two ALK-rearranged; half smoked currently or formerly.

Germline assignment: CDR1 MNHNS and CDR2 SASEGT. The CDR3 loop spans 16 amino acids. J gave up 8 bases and V 3 bases, and 12 bases lay outside the gene matches. This was the immunoSEQ v3 assay. Repertoires were generated with immunoSEQ multiplex PCR, while TCRdb's copy carries only in-frame clones and drops some. The sample lists 55,000 to 70,000 clones; roughly 84% were seen once. This chain uses TRBV6-1 with TRBJ1-4; TRBD1 matches 7 bases. The sequencing here drew on blood, taken at baseline. The source of this sequence is a person aged 25 to 80 with non-small cell lung cancer. DNA for the CDR3: TGTGCCAGCAGTGACCAACAGGGGAAGATGTTGGAAAAACTGTTTTTT. It codes for CASSDQQGKMLEKLFF.